Here is one T cell receptor beta chain with its context. Its binding antigen is unknown. Base-call qualities are not available, and no considerably larger clone is one nucleotide away. The CDR1 and CDR2 encoded by the germline V gene are MNHEY and SVGAGI. V loses 1 base of germline sequence and J loses 2 bases, and the interval between the two ends is 9 bases. Inclusive of the bounding cysteine and phenylalanine, the CDR3 is 16 residues long. Just CDR3 DNA is preserved here, 48 bases in frame from base 1. Genomic DNA was extracted from sorted cells for sequencing of the TCRbeta CDR3 region. The immunoSEQ Assay was used to sequence the TCRbeta CDR3 regions. Entries here come from immuneACCESS through TCRdb and include only in-frame sequences with V and J called. Some clones fail to appear in such tables; in the studies checked, an unresolved V gene covers under half of the shortfall, and the cause of the remainder is unknown. The sample data list roughly 50,000 clones, and 80% to 95% of these were observed just once. The top ten constitute approximately 6.8% of the sample.

The trial excluded patients who had a history of autoimmune disease or who were on systemic immunosuppression. In every dose cohort, peripheral blood was drawn for TCR sequencing at baseline, cycle 4 day 1, and cycle 7 day 1. The samples were drawn from a first-in-human, open-label, multicenter phase I dose-escalation trial of ivuxolimab. Adults with locally advanced or metastatic melanoma, renal cell carcinoma, hepatocellular carcinoma or head and neck squamous cell carcinoma were enrolled in the trial. Before TCR sequencing, CD4+ and CD8+ T cells were separately sorted from peripheral blood. These data come from a study of OX40 agonist ivuxolimab in advanced cancers. For the study in its entirety: The costimulatory receptor OX40 (CD134) was targeted by ivuxolimab, a fully human IgG2 agonistic monoclonal antibody. Intravenous ivuxolimab was administered to patients every 2 weeks at six dose levels: 0.01, 0.1, 0.3, 1.5, 3 and 10 mg/kg. Of the 50 to 55 patients in dose escalation, some 19 had hepatocellular carcinoma, some 15 had melanoma, 9 had renal cell carcinoma and 9 had head and neck cancer. In the dose-escalation cohort, roughly 82% of patients were male, and the mean age was approximately 60 years with a range of roughly 23 to 79. Patients were allowed to have had prior anti-PD-1, anti-PD-L1 or anti-CTLA-4 therapy, and approximately 40% of the dose-escalation patients had been treated with checkpoint inhibitors. Partial responses occurred in three dose-escalation patients, of whom one had hepatocellular carcinoma and two had cutaneous melanoma. Peripheral TCRbeta sequencing aimed to test whether ivuxolimab altered TCR sequence diversity and caused clonal T-cell expansion. The paper covers the monotherapy dose-escalation part of the phase I ivuxolimab trial, which included N of about 56 patients.

Here is what the overall study found, with its caveats: Which antigens the clonally expanded peripheral T cells were specific for was not determined. Low levels of normalized T-cell clonal expansion were also seen in some nonresponding patients. On average, CD8+ T cells showed more expanded clones than CD4+ T cells after ivuxolimab. In partial responders in the 0.1-3.0 mg/kg groups, normalized peripheral clonal expansion was found to be among the lowest, especially among CD8+ T cells. Clonal expansion of both CD4+ and CD8+ blood T cells was observed from baseline to week 6 at doses 0.1 to 3.0 mg/kg.

The chain is made from TRBV6-5 and TRBJ2-6, with no D gene named confidently. This clonotype was obtained from an adult with an advanced solid tumor such as melanoma, head and neck, liver or kidney cancer. This specimen consisted of CD4+ or CD8+ T cells sorted from blood, obtained in a trial of the OX40 agonist ivuxolimab. The nucleotide sequence is TGTGCCAGCAGTTACTTAGTAGGGCCTGGGGCCAACGTCCTGACTTTC. The encoded protein is CASSYLVGPGANVLTF.